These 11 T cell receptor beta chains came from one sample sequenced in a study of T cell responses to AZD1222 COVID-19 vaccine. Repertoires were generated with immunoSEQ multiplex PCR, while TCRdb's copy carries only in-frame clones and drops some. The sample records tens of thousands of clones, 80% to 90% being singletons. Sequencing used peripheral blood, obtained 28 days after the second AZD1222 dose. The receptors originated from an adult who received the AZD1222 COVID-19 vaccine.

CDR3 DNA: TGTGCCAGCACGCAGTGGGACACAGATACGCAGTATTTT. Translated, it gives CASTQWDTDTQYF. The genes are TRBV2 and TRBJ2-3; no firm D call. The germline CDR1 and CDR2 sequences are SNHLY and FYNNEI. The germline V and J ends were trimmed by 7 bases and 2 bases, with 10 bases remaining between them. This CDR3 comprises 13 residues. The whole variable domain, filled in from reference TRBV2 and TRBJ2-3, reads EPEVTQTPSHQVTQMGQEVILRCVPISNHLYFYWYRQILGQKVEFLVSFYNNEISEKSEIFDDQFSVERPDGSNFTLKIRSTKLEDSAMYFCASTQWDTDTQYFGPGTRLTVL.

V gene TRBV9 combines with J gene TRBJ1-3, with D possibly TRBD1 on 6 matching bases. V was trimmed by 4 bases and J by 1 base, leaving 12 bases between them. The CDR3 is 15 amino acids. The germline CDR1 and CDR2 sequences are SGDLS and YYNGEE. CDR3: CASSPPTGSGNTIYF. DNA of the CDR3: TGTGCCAGCAGCCCCCCGACAGGTTCTGGAAACACCATATATTTT.

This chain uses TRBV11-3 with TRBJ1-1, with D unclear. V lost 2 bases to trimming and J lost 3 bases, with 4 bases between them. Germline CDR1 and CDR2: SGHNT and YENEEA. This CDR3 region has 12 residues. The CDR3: CASSLRDTEAFF. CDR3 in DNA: TGTGCCAGCAGCTTAAGGGACACTGAAGCTTTCTTT.

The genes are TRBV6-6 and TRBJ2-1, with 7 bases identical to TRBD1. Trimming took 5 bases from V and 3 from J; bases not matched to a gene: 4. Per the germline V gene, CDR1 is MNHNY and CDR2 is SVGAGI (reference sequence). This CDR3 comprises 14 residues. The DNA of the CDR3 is TGTGCCAGCAGTACGGGACAGAGCTACAATGAGCAGTTCTTC. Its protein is CASSTGQSYNEQFF.

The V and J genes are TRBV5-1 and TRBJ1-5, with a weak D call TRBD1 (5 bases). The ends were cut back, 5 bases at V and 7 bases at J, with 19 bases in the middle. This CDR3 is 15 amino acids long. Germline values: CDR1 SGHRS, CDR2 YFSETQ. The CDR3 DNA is TGCGCCAGCAGTCCAACAGCCACCGGGGACCAGCCCCAGCATTTT. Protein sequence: CASSPTATGDQPQHF.

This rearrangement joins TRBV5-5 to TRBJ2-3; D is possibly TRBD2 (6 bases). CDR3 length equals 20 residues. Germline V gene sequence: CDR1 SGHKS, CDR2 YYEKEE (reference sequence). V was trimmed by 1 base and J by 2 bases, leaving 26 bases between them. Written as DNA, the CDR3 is TGTGCCAGCAGCTTGCTCGGAATAACTAGCAGACGAATCCTCACAGATACGCAGTATTTT. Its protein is CASSLLGITSRRILTDTQYF.

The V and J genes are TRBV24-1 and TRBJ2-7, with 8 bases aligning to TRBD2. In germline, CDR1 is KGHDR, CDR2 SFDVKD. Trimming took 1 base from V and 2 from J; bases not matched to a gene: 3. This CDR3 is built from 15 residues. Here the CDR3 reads CATSDLTSGTYEQYF. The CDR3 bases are TGTGCCACCAGTGATTTAACTAGCGGTACCTACGAGCAGTACTTC.

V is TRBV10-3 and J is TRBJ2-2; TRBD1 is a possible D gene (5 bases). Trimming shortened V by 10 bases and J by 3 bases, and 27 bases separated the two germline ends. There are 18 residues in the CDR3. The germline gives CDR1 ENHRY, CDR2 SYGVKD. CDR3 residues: CATPASIELEGDTGELFF. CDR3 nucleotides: TGTGCCACCCCAGCTTCGATTGAGCTGGAAGGGGACACCGGGGAGCTGTTTTTT.

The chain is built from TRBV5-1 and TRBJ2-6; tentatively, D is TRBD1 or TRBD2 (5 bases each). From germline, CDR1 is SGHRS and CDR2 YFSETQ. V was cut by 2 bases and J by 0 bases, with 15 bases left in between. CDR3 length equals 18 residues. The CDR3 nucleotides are TGCGCCAGCAGCTTAGGCAGGGACGGAAGCTCTGGGGCCAACGTCCTGACTTTC. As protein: CASSLGRDGSSGANVLTF.

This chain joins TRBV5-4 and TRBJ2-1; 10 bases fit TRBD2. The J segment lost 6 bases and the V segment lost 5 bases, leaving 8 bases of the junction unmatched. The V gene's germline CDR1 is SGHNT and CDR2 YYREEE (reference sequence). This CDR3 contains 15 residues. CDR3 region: CASRASGGELNEQFF. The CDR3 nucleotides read TGTGCCAGCAGGGCTAGCGGGGGTGAACTCAATGAGCAGTTCTTC. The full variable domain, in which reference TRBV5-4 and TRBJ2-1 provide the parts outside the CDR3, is ETGVTQSPTHLIKTRGQQVTLRCSSQSGHNTVSWYQQALGQGPQFIFQYYREEENGRGNFPPRFSGLQFPNYSSELNVNALELDDSALYLCASRASGGELNEQFFGPGTRLTVL.

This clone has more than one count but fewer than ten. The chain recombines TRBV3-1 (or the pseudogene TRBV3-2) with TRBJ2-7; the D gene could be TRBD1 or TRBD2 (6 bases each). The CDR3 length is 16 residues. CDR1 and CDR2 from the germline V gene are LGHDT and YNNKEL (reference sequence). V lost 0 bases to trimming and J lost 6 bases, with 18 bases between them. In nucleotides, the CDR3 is TGTGCCAGCAGCCAAGATGGTCGAGGGGGAGCGGGCGAGCAGTACTTC. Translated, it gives CASSQDGRGGAGEQYF.